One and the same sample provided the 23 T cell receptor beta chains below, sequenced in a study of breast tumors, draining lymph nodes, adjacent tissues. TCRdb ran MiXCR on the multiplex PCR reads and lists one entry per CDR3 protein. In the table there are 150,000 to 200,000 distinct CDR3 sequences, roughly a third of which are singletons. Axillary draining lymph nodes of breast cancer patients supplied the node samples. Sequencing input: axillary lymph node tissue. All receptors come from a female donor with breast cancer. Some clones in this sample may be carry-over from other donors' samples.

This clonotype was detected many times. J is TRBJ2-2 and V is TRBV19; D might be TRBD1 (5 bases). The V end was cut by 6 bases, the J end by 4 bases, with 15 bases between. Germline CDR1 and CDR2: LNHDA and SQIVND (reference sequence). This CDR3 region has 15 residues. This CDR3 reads CASSPVQGGTGELFF. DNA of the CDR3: TGTGCCAGTAGCCCCGTGCAGGGTGGCACCGGGGAGCTGTTTTTT.

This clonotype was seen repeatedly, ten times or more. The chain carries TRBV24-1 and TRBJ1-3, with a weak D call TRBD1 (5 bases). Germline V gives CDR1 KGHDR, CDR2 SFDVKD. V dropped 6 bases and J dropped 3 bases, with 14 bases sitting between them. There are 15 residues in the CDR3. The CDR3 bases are TGTGCCACCAGTAAGGGGCAGGGCCGTGGAAACACCATATATTTT. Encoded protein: CATSKGQGRGNTIYF.

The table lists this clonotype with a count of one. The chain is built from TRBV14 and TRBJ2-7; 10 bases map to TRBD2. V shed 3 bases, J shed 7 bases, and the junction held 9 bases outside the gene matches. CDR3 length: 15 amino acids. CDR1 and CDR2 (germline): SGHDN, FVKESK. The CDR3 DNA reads TGTGCCAGCAGCCAGCAAGCGGGACTAGCGATGGAGCAGTACTTC. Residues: CASSQQAGLAMEQYF.

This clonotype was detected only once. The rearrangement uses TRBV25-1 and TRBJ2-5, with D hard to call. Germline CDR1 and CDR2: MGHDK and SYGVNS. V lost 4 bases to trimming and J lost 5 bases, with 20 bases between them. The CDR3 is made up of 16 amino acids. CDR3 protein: CASSARGWNTPETQYF. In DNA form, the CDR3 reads TGTGCCAGCAGTGCTCGAGGATGGAACACTCCCGAGACCCAGTACTTC.

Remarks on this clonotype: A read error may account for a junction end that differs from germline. The CDR3 spells CASSEGGGVHGYTF. DNA of the CDR3: TGTGCTAGCAGTGAAGGAGGGGGGGTCCATGGCTACACCTTC. V usage is TRBV2 and J usage is TRBJ1-2; a weak D match, TRBD1 (6 bases). Germline loops: CDR1 SNHLY, CDR2 FYNNEI. CDR3 length equals 14 residues.

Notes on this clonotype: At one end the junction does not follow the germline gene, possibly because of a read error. The DNA for the CDR3 is TGTGCCAGCAGTCACAGCCCGGATGACAGGGGGCTTAGTAATGAAAGACTGTTTTTT. This translates into CASSHSPDDRGLSNERLFF. The chain recombines TRBV6-5 with TRBJ1-4; the match to TRBD1 covers 10 bases. The CDR3 contains 19 residues. Per germline, CDR1 MNHEY and CDR2 SVGAGI.

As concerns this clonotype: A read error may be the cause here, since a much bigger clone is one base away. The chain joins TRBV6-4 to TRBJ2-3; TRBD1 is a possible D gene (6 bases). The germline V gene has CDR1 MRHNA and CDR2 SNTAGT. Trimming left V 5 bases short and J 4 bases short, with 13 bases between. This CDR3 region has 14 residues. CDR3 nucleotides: TGTGCCAGCAGTCATGCCAGGGGAGCAGATACGCAGTATTTT. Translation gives CASSHARGADTQYF.

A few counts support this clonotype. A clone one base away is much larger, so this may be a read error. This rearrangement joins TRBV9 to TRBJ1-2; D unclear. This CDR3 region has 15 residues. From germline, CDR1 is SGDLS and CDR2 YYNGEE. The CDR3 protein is CASSVYKTFTDGSTF. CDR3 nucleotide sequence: TGTGCCAGCAGCGTCTATAAGACATTCACGGATGGCTCCACCTTC.

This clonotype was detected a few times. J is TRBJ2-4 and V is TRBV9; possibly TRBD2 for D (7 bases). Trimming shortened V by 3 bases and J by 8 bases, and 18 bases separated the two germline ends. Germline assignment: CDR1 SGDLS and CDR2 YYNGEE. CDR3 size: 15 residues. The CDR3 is CASSEGGSGFDIQYF. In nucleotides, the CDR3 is TGTGCCAGCAGCGAGGGGGGGTCGGGATTTGACATTCAGTACTTC.

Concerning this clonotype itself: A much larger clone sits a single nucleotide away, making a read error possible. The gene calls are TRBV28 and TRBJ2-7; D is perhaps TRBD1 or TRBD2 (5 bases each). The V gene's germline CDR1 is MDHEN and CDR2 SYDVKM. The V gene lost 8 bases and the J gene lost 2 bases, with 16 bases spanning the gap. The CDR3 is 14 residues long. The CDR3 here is CASGLDGTTYEQYF. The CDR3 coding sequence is TGTGCCAGCGGACTTGACGGGACGACCTACGAGCAGTACTTC.

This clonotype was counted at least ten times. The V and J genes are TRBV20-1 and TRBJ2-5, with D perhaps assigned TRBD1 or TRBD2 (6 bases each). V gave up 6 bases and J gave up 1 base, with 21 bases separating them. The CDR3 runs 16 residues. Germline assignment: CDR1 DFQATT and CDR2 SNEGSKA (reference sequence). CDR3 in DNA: TGCAGTGCCCGGGCGGGACACTGGGGCCCCCAAGAGACCCAGTACTTC. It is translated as CSARAGHWGPQETQYF.

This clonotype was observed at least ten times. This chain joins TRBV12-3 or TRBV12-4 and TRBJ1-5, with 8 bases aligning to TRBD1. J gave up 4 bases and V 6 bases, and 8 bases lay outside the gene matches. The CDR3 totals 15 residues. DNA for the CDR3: TGTGCCAGCAGAGCCGCGGACAGGGCGAATCAGCCCCAGCATTTT. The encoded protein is CASRAADRANQPQHF.

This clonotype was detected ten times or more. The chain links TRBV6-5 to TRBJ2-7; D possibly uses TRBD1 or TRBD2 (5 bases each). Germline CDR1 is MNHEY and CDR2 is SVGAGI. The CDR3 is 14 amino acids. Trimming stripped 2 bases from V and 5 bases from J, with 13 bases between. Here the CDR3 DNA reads TGTGCCAGCAGTTACCAAGGGCGAGGGGACGAGCAGTACTTC. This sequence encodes CASSYQGRGDEQYF.

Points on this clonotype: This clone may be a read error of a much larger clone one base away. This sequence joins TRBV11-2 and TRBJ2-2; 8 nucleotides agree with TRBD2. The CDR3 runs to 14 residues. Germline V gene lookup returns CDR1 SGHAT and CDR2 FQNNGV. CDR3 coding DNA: TGTGCCAGCGCGGGGGGCTTTAGCACCGGGGAGCTGTCTTTT. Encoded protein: CASAGGFSTGELSF.

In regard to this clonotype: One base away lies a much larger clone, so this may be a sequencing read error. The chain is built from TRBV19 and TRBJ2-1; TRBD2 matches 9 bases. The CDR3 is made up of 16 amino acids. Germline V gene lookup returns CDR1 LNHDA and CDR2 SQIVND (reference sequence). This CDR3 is CASSTSGITSYTEQFF. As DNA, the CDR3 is TGTGCCAGTAGTACTAGCGGGATCACCTCCTACACTGAGCAGTTCTTC.

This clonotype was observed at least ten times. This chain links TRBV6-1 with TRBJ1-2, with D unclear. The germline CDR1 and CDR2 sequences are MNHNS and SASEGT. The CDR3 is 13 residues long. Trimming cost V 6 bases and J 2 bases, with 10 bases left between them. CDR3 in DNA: TGTGCCAGCAGGGAGGGAGTGAACTATGGCTACACCTTC. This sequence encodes CASREGVNYGYTF.

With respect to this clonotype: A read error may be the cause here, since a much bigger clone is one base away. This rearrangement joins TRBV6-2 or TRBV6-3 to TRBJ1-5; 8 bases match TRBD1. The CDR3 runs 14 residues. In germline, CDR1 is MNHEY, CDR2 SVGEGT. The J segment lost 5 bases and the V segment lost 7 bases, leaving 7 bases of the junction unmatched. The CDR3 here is CASNPDRADQPQHF. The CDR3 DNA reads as TGTGCCAGCAATCCGGACAGGGCCGATCAGCCCCAGCATTTT.

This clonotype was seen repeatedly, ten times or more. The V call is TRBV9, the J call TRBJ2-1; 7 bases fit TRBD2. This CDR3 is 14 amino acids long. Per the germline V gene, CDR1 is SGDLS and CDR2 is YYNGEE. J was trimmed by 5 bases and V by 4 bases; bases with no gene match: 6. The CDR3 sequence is CASSSERDDNEQFF. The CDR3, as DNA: TGTGCCAGCAGCTCTGAGCGGGACGACAATGAGCAGTTCTTC.

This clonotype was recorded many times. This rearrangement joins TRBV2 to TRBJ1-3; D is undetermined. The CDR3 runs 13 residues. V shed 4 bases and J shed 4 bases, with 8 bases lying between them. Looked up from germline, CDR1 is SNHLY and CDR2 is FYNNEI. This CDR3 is CASSAIRGNTIYF. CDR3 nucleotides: TGTGCCAGCAGTGCCATAAGGGGAAACACCATATATTTT.

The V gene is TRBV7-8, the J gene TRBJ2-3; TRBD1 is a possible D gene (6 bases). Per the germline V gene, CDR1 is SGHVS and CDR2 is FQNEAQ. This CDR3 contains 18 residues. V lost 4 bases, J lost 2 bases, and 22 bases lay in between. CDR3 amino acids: CASSSLDSHSGNTDTQYF. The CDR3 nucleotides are TGTGCCAGCAGCTCACTGGACAGTCACTCTGGAAACACAGATACGCAGTATTTT.

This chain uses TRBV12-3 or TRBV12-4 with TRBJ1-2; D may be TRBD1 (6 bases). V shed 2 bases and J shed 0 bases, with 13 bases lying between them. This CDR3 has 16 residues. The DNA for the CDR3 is TGTGCCAGCAGTTTACGGCAGGGGATATCTAACTATGGCTACACCTTC. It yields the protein CASSLRQGISNYGYTF.

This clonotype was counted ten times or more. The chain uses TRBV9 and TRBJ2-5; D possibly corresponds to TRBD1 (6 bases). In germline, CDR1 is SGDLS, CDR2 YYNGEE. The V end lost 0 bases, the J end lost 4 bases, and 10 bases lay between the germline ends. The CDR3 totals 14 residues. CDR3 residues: CASSVAGRGETQYF. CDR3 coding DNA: TGTGCCAGCAGCGTAGCGGGCAGGGGAGAGACCCAGTACTTC.

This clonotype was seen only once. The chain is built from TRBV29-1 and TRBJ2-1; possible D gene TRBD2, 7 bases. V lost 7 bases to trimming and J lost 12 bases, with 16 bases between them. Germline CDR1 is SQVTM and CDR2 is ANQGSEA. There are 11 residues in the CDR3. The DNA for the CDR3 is TGCAGCGGGACTAGGACAGATACGCAGTTCTTC. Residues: CSGTRTDTQFF.